This T cell receptor (beta chain) was found in a study of metastatic and nonmetastatic thyroid tumors. Turning to the study itself: Across blood and tumor or nodule tissue, repertoires from malignant and benign thyroid patients were compared with one another.

In the original workflow: What underpinned the distant-metastasis classifier for papillary thyroid cancer was the set of CDR3 differences across clinicopathological groups. Using MiXCR, TCRdb re-called clones from the PCR reads. The V and J calls here are based on TCRdb, not the publication. Here the sample spans about 25,000 clones, approximately 20% being singletons. This clone occurred a few times. The antigen remains undetermined. Notes on the study in general: The reported finding was significantly higher TCR beta diversity in malignant thyroid tumors relative to benign nodules, in blood and tumor.

Thyroid surgery took place with no prior treatment in any patient. The ends lost 6 bases at V and 9 bases at J; junction bases unmatched: 4. CDR3 size: 14 residues. Germline V lookup: CDR1 SGHAT, CDR2 FQNNGV. Material for sequencing was blood. The genes are TRBV11-2 and TRBJ1-6, with TRBD1 matching over 11 bases. The receptor comes from a male donor with papillary thyroid cancer or a benign thyroid nodule (not recorded which). Some clones in this sample may be carry-over from other donors' samples. CDR3 sequence reads: CASSLGQGASPLHF. In nucleotides, the CDR3 is TGTGCCAGCAGTCTTGGACAGGGGGCTTCACCCCTCCACTTT.